This T cell receptor (beta chain) was profiled in a study of control samples from healthy donors and cancer patients. CDR1 and CDR2 from the germline V gene are KGHSH and LQKENI. V gave up 3 bases and J gave up 14 bases, with 17 bases separating them. The CDR3 contains 14 residues. Profiling relied on immunoSEQ multiplex PCR, and the TCRdb table lists in-frame clones only, not all of them. Found here are about 160,000 clones, about 94% of them singletons; the top ten hold approximately 0.7%. Sample: blood. The chain combines TRBV18 with TRBJ1-6; D unresolved. This receptor was identified in a woman aged 30 to 39 in good health. The CDR3 is CASSPGETTRTLHF. The CDR3 nucleotides read TGTGCCAGCTCACCTGGGGAGACGACTCGGACCCTCCACTTT.